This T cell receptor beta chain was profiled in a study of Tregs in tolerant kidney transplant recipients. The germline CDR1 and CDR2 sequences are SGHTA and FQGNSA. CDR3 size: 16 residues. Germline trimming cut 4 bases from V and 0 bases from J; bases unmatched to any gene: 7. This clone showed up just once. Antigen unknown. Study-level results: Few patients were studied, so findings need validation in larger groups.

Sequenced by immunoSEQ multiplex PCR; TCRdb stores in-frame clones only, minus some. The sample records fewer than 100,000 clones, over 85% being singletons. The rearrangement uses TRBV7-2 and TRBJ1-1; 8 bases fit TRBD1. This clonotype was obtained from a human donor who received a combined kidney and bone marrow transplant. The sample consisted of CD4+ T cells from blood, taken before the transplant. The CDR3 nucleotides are TGTGCCAGCAGCTACACAGGGGGTTGGGTGAACACTGAAGCTTTCTTT. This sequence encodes CASSYTGGWVNTEAFF.